The 10 T cell receptor beta chains in this list originate from one sample, sequenced in a study of T cells in localized non-small cell lung cancer. The assay was immunoSEQ multiplex PCR, and TCRdb's table has in-frame clones only and misses some. The table lists 15,000 to 20,000 clones, roughly four fifths of them singletons. The sequencing here drew on peripheral blood, taken before any cancer treatment. The receptors shown here come from a male donor at least 60 years old with stage I lung adenocarcinoma.

J is TRBJ2-2 and V is TRBV9; D might be TRBD1 (6 bases). In germline, CDR1 is SGDLS, CDR2 YYNGEE. The germline V and J ends were trimmed by 1 base and 2 bases, with 12 bases remaining between them. The CDR3 totals 16 residues. The CDR3 region is CASSVKQGLNTGELFF. The CDR3 DNA sequence: TGTGCCAGCAGCGTAAAACAGGGATTAAACACCGGGGAGCTGTTTTTT.

The V gene is TRBV7-2, the J gene TRBJ2-3, with 8 bases identical to TRBD2. CDR1 and CDR2 from the germline V gene are SGHTA and FQGNSA. CDR3 length: 15 residues. The V gene end was trimmed by 5 bases and the J gene end by 4 bases; junction bases not matched to a gene: 8. The CDR3 sequence is CASSIGTRLSDTQYF. For the CDR3, the DNA is TGTGCCAGCAGCATTGGGACTAGATTGTCAGATACGCAGTATTTT.

The chain links TRBV4-1 to TRBJ2-1; no clear D. The CDR3 has 17 residues. Germline V gene sequence: CDR1 MGHRA, CDR2 YSYEKL. The V gene lost 0 bases and the J gene lost 0 bases, with 12 bases spanning the gap. Here the CDR3 DNA reads TGCGCCAGCAGCCAAGATGCAGCGACACACTCCTACAATGAGCAGTTCTTC. It codes for CASSQDAATHSYNEQFF.

The V and J genes are TRBV9 and TRBJ2-1; D is unclear. V dropped 0 bases and J dropped 9 bases, with 16 bases sitting between them. The germline V gene encodes CDR1 SGDLS and CDR2 YYNGEE. This CDR3 has 15 amino acids. Written as DNA, the CDR3 is TGTGCCAGCAGCGTAGGCGTGGATTTGTTTTCTGAGCAGTTCTTC. Encoded protein: CASSVGVDLFSEQFF.

The chain employs TRBV27 and TRBJ2-3; 9 bases are a match to TRBD1. With V trimmed by 8 bases and J by 0 bases, 9 bases remained unmatched. Germline V gene data show CDR1 as MNHEY and CDR2 as SMNVEV (reference sequence). The CDR3 contains 16 residues. The CDR3 DNA sequence: TGTGCCAGCCTACCTCCGGGACAGGGTAGCACAGATACGCAGTATTTT. Protein product: CASLPPGQGSTDTQYF.

The chain is built from TRBV4-1 and TRBJ1-5; D perhaps matches TRBD1 (6 bases). Germline V CDR1 and CDR2: MGHRA, YSYEKL. Between the trimmed V and J ends, which lost 0 bases and 1 base, there was a span of 16 bases. The CDR3 extends over 18 amino acids. The CDR3 bases are TGCGCCAGCAGCCAAGAGTCCAGGGGCAGTAGGAGCAATCAGCCCCAGCATTTT. Amino acid sequence: CASSQESRGSRSNQPQHF.

The genes are TRBV6-1 and TRBJ2-3; D remains unclear. Germline assignment: CDR1 MNHNS and CDR2 SASEGT. This CDR3 comprises 15 residues. V lost 2 bases and J 3 bases, leaving 12 bases between the germline ends. Here the CDR3 reads CASSESRAWTDTQYF. For the CDR3, the DNA is TGTGCCAGCAGTGAAAGTCGCGCGTGGACAGATACGCAGTATTTT.

The rearrangement links TRBV29-1 to TRBJ1-2, with D hard to call. CDR1 is SQVTM, CDR2 ANQGSEA, per germline. V was clipped by 5 bases and J by 5 bases, with 9 bases between them. CDR3 length: 11 amino acids. Written as DNA, the CDR3 is TGCAGCGTTCCGGAATCATATGGCTACACCTTC. Protein sequence: CSVPESYGYTF.

This chain uses TRBV20-1 with TRBJ2-7; unclear D gene. CDR3 length: 11 residues. Per germline, CDR1 DFQATT and CDR2 SNEGSKA (reference sequence). Trimming removed 3 bases at V and 6 bases at J, with 9 bases between. The CDR3 here is CSASLTGEQYF. The CDR3 nucleotides read TGCAGTGCTAGCTTAACGGGCGAGCAGTACTTC.

This clone appeared a single time. This chain connects TRBV4-1 to TRBJ1-2; 7 nucleotides agree with TRBD1. Germline loops: CDR1 MGHRA, CDR2 YSYEKL. CDR3 length: 16 residues. V lost 2 bases to trimming and J lost 2 bases; unmatched junction nucleotides: 8. The CDR3 DNA is TGCGCCAGCAGCCAAATGATAACAGGGGAAAACTATGGCTACACCTTC. It translates to CASSQMITGENYGYTF.